Given below is one T cell receptor beta chain in context. This clonotype was detected once. The target of this receptor is not known. Per-nucleotide qualities are absent, and no much larger clonotype sits a single base away. Receptor amplification or capture employed 5' RACE. Sequencing relied on an Illumina HiSeq 2500. The second PCR ran for roughly 7 to 11 cycles and used a J-beta primer mix along with a sample-barcoded 5' primer. A unique molecular identifier was introduced onto each TCR beta cDNA molecule by a template-switch 5' adaptor carrying 12 random nucleotides. Each sample yielded at least 2.5 million CDR3-containing paired-end reads. All of the RNA was converted into first-strand cDNA using the Mint cDNA synthesis kit, with a TRBC-specific oligonucleotide serving as the primer. Following uracil-DNA glycosylase treatment, all cDNA underwent a first 18-cycle PCR with the universal primers M1SS and BC2_uni_R. In the paper's pipeline: For normalization, 1 million high-quality reads were randomly selected from each sample, with every read carrying a distinct molecular identifier. Reads sharing molecular identifiers were discarded rather than binned into consensus sequences. MiTCR, set to a Q25 quality threshold and the strictest error-elimination algorithm, was used for CDR3 identification, clonotype clustering and error correction. A nonparametric unseen species model with Euler transformation was used to estimate a lower bound on total TCR beta diversity. TCRdb took the public reads, trimmed them with fastp at Q25, ran MiXCR for clone calling and kept in-frame beta chains. Rows merge per CDR3 protein into single entries with the most common DNA and genes. TCRdb's processing, not the authors', yielded these V and J calls. The sample has about 1.8 million distinct CDR3 sequences on record, roughly 50% of them singletons. About 2.1% of the sample is taken by the ten largest.

Systemically healthy Caucasian individuals from Russia, 35 to 50 in total and aged 6 to 90 years, were included as donors. Roughly 10 milliliters of peripheral blood were drawn from each donor into EDTA-treated Vacutainer tubes. Ficoll-Paque density-gradient centrifugation was used to isolate PBMCs, with at least 6 million per sample. Trizol reagent was used to extract total RNA from PBMCs, with at least 5.5 micrograms per sample. For every donor, an aliquot of PBMCs went through flow cytometry to measure the percentages of naive CD45RAhigh/CD27high T cells. This sample is drawn from a study of blood T cells in healthy people across ages (dated by TCRdb to between 2015 and 2017). At the level of the whole study: In model experiments, template switching captured roughly one uniquely barcoded TCR beta cDNA molecule for every two T cells. The donors were divided into four age groups: young (average roughly 15 years), middle-aged (around 37), aged (about 61) and long-lived (around 87). Using deep sequencing normalized with unique cDNA molecular identifiers, the study measured how TCR beta repertoire diversity changes with age. To avoid experimental bias, donors of different ages were randomly spread across the sequencing lanes. The study analyzed two additional independent replicas of 1 million unique cDNA reads from the same blood draw for two donors, one aged 18 to 29 and one aged 80 or older.

Beyond this particular receptor, the publication reports: Total diversity estimates from one million sequenced T cells were considered lower bounds and underestimates. As age increased, observed TCR beta diversity per million T cells dropped in a roughly linear way, and a significant reduction was already evident by age 40. Observed TCR beta diversity correlated strongly with the percentage of naive T cells measured by flow cytometry. Conclusive comparison of naive and antigen-experienced compartments was prevented by the profiling of bulk unsorted PBMCs. Because donor CMV infection status was unknown, age-related changes in expanded clonotypes were potentially confounded. The long-lived group showed more naive CD4+ T cells, fewer expanded clones and increased TCR diversity than the aged group, suggesting age selection.

Source material: blood. This sequence originates from a woman between 35 and 50 years old in good health.

The DNA sequence follows: TGTGCCAGCAGCGTAGGAGGAGGGGCGGCTGATAATGGCTACACCTTC. It translates to CASSVGGGAADNGYTF. The sequence joins TRBV9 to TRBJ1-2, and perhaps TRBD1 as D gene, on 5 matching bases. Reading from cysteine to phenylalanine, the CDR3 counts 16 amino acids. The sequence is cut down to CDR3 DNA, 48 bases in frame from base 1. The junction carries 18 bases between V and J, which are trimmed by 0 bases and 6 bases respectively. CDR1 and CDR2 were assigned from the germline V gene as SGDLS and YYNGEE.